A single sample is the source of the 5 T cell receptor beta chains below, sequenced in a study of cytomegalovirus exposure and HLA in healthy donors. PCR employed 60 Vbeta and 13 Jbeta primers. Only in-frame clones appear in the TCRdb table, and some are missing; sequencing was by immunoSEQ multiplex PCR. This table holds roughly 170,000 clones, 77% found once. Sequenced input: PBMCs. Receptors originate from a young woman in good health and CMV-seropositive.

CDR3 protein: CASSSLLAGGGDTQYF. The CDR3 coding sequence is TGTGCCAGCAGCTCCCTACTAGCGGGAGGAGGAGATACGCAGTATTTT. The chain combines TRBV7-2 with TRBJ2-3, with 12 bases aligning to TRBD2. The germline V gene encodes CDR1 SGHTA and CDR2 FQGNSA. CDR3 length: 16 amino acids. V lost 4 bases, J lost 5 bases, and 7 bases stayed unmatched.

This clone was counted between two and nine times. The rearrangement joins TRBV4-3 to TRBJ2-7; 9 nucleotides line up with TRBD1. V trimming: 3 bases; J trimming: 3 bases; junction bases outside the gene matches: 6. The CDR3 totals 15 residues. Germline V gives CDR1 LGHNA, CDR2 YSLEER. The CDR3 coding sequence is TGCGCCAGCAGCCACACACCGGGACAGGGCTACGAGCAGTACTTC. Translated, it gives CASSHTPGQGYEQYF.

The rearrangement links TRBV10-3 to TRBJ2-1, with a tentative D call TRBD2 (7 bases). CDR1 and CDR2 from the germline V gene are ENHRY and SYGVKD. The CDR3 covers 15 residues. Trimming removed 8 bases from V and 4 bases from J, with 18 bases in between. The CDR3 spells CAIAPLEGGYNEQFF. In DNA form, the CDR3 reads TGTGCCATCGCCCCATTGGAGGGGGGGTACAATGAGCAGTTCTTC.

The V and J genes are TRBV5-1 and TRBJ2-1, with no clear D. Looked up from germline, CDR1 is SGHRS and CDR2 is YFSETQ. The CDR3 totals 18 residues. Trimming pared 0 bases from V and 2 bases from J, leaving 18 bases between. CDR3 in amino acids: CASSLAFGYEPAYNEQFF. The CDR3 DNA is TGCGCCAGCAGCTTGGCCTTCGGGTACGAACCAGCCTACAATGAGCAGTTCTTC.

The V call is TRBV4-3, the J call TRBJ1-1; a weak D match, TRBD1 (6 bases). The CDR3 loop spans 15 amino acids. V shed 0 bases and J shed 3 bases, with 11 bases lying between them. Germline V CDR1 and CDR2: LGHNA, YSLEER. The CDR3 DNA reads as TGCGCCAGCAGCCAAGATAGGGGGGGGTACACTGAAGCTTTCTTT. It yields the protein CASSQDRGGYTEAFF.